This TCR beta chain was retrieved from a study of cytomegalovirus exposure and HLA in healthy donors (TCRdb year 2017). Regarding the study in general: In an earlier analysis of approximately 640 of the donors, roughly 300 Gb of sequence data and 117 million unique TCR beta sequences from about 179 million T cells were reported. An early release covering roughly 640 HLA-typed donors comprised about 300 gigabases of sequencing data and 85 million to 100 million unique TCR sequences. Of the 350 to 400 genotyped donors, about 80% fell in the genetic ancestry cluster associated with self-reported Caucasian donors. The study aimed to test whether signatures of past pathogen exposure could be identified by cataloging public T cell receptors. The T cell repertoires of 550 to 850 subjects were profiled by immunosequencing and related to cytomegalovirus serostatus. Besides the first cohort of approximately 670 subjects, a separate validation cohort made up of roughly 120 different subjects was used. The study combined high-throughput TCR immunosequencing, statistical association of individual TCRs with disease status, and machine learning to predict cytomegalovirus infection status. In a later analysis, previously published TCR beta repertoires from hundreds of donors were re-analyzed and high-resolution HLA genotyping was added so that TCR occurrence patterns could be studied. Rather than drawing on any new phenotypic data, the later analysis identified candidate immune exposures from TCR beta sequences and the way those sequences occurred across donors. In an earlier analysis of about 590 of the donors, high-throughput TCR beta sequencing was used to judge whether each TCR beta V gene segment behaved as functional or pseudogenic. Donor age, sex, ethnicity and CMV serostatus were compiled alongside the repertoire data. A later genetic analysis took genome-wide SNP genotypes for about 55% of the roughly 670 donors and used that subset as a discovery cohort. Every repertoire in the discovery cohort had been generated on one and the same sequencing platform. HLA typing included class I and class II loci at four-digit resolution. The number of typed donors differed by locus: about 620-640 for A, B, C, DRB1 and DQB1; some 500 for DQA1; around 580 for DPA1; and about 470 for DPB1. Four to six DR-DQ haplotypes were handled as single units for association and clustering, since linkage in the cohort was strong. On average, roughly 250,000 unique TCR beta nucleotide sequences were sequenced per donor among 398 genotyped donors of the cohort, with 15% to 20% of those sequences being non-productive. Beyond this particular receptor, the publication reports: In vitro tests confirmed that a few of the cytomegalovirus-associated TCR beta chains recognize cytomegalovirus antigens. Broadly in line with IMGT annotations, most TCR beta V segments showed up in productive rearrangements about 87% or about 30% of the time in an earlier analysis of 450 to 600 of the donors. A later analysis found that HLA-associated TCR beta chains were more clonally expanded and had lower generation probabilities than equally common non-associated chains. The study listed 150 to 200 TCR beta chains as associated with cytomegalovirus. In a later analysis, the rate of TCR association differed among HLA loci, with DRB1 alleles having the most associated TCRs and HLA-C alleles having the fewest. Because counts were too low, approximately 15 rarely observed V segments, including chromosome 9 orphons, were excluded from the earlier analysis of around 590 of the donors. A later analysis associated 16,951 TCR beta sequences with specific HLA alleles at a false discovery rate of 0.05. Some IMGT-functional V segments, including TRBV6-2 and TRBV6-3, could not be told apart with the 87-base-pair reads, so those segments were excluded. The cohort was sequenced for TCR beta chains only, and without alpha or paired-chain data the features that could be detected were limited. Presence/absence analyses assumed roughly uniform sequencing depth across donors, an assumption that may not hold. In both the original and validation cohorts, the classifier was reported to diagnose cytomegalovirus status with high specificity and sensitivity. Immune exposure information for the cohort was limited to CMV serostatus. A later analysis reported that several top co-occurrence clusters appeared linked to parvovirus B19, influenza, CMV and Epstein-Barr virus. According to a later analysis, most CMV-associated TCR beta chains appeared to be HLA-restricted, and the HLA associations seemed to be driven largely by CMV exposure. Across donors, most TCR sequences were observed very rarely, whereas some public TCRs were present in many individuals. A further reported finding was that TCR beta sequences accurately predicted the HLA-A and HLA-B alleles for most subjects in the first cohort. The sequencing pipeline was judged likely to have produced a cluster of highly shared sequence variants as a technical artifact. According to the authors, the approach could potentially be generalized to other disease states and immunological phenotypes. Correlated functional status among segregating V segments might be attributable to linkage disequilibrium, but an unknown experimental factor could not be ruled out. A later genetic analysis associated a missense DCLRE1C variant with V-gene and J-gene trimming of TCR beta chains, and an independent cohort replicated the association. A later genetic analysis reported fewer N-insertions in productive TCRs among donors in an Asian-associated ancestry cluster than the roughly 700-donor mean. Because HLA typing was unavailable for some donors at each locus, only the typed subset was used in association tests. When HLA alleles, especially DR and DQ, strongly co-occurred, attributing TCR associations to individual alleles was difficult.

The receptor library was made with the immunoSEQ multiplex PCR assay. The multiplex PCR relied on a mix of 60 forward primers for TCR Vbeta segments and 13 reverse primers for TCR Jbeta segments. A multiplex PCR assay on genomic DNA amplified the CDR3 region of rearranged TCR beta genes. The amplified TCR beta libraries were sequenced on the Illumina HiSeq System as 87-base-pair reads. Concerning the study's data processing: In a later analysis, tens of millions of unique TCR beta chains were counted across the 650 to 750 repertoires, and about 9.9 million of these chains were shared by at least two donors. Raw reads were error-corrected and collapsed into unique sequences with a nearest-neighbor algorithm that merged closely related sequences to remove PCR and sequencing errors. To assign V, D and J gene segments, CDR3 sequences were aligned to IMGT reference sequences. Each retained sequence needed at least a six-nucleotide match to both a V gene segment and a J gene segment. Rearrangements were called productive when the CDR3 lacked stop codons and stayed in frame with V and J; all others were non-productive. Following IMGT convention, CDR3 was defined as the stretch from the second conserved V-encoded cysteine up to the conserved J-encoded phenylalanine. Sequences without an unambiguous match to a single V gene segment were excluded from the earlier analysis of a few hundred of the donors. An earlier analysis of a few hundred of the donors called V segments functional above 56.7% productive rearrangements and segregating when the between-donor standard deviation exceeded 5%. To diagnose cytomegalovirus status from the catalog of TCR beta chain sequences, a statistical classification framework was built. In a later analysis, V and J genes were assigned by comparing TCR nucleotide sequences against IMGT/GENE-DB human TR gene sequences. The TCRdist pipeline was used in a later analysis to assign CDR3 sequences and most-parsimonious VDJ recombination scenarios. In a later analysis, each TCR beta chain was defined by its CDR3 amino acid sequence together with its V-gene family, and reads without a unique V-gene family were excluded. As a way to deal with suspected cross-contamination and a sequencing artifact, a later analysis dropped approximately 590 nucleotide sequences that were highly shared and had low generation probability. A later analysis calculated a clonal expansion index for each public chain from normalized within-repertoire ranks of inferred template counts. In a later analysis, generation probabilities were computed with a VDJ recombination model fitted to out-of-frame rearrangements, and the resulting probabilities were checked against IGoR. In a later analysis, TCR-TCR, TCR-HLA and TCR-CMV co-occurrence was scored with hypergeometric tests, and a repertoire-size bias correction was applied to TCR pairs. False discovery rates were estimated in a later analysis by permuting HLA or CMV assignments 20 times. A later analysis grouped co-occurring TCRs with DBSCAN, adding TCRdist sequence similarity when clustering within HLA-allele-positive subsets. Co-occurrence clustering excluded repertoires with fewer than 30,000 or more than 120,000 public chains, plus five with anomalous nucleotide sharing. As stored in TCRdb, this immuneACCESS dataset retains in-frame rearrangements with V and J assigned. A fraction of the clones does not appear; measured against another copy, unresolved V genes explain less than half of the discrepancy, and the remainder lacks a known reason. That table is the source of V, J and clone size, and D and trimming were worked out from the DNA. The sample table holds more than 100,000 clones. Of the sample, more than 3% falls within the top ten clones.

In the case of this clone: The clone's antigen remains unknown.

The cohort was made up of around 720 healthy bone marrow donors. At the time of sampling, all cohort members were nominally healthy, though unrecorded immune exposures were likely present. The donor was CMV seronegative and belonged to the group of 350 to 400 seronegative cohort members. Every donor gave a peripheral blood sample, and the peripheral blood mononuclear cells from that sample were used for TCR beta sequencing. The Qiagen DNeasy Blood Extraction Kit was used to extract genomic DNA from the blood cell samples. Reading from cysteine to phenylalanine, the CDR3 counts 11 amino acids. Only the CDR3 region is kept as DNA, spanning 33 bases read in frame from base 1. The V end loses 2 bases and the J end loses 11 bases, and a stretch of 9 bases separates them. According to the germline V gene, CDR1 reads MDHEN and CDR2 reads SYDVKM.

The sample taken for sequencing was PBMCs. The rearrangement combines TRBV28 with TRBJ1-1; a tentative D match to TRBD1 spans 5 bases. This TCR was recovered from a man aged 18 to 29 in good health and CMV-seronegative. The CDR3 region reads CASSLKGAAFF. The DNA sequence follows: TGTGCCAGCAGTTTAAAAGGGGCGGCTTTCTTT.